This T cell receptor (beta chain) was retrieved from a study of cytotoxic CD8 clonotypes in ibrutinib-treated CLL. As for the study in general: Among the patients, around 10 presented as relapsed/refractory and over 14 as treatment-naive; approximately 17 showed unmutated IGHV. Study-wide results and caveats: Clonality was higher at ibrutinib response and returned toward baseline at progression.

Note on this clone: As yet, its antigen is unknown.

The data were produced by immunoSEQ multiplex PCR, yet TCRdb's version contains in-frame clones alone and is incomplete. The sample lists 55,000 to 80,000 clones; about nine tenths were seen once. With 5 bases removed from V and 8 bases from J, the gap between germline ends came to 15 bases. This CDR3 is 14 amino acids long. CDR1 LNHDA and CDR2 SQIVND come from the germline V gene (reference sequence). The material was PBMCs, obtained after 12 months of ibrutinib treatment. The chain recombines TRBV19 with TRBJ1-4; no firm D call. This receptor was identified in a human donor with chronic lymphocytic leukemia. The CDR3 loop reads CASSRPTPGEKLFF. CDR3 nucleotide sequence: TGTGCCAGTAGTCGACCCACTCCTGGAGAAAAACTGTTTTTT.